The sequence of this T cell receptor beta chain was determined in a study of T cell responses to AZD1222 COVID-19 vaccine. CDR1 is MNHEY and CDR2 is SVGAGI in the germline V gene. The length of the CDR3 is 14 residues. The V gene lost 0 bases and the J gene lost 3 bases, with 6 bases spanning the gap. Repertoires were generated with immunoSEQ multiplex PCR, while TCRdb's copy carries only in-frame clones and drops some. Seen here are approximately 110,000 clones, roughly 88% observed once, and the top ten hold approximately 5.9%. Specimen: peripheral blood, collected on day 0 of AZD1222 vaccination. This clonotype originated in an adult in good health. This sequence joins TRBV6-5 and TRBJ1-3; tentatively, D is TRBD1 (5 bases). This CDR3 is CASSYSRGGNTIYF. The CDR3 DNA reads TGTGCCAGCAGTTACTCGAGGGGTGGAAACACCATATATTTT.